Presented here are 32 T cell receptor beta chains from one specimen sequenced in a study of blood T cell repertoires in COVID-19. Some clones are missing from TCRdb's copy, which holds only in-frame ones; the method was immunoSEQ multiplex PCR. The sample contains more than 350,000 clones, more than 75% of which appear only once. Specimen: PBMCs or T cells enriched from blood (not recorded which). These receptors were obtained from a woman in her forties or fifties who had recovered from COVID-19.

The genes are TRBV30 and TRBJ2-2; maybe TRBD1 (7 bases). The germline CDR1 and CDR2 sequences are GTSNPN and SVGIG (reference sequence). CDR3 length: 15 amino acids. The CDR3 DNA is TGTGCAAGAAAAAAGGAGGGGGCTGACACCGGGGAGCTGTTTTTT. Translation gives CARKKEGADTGELFF.

The CDR3 bases are TGTGCCAGCAGTGAATTGGGCAGCTTATGGTCCGAGCAGTACTTC. Protein: CASSELGSLWSEQYF. The rearrangement joins TRBV6-1 to TRBJ2-7; no clear D gene. V shed 2 bases and J shed 6 bases, with 17 bases lying between them. CDR3 length equals 15 residues. CDR1 and CDR2 (germline): MNHNS, SASEGT.

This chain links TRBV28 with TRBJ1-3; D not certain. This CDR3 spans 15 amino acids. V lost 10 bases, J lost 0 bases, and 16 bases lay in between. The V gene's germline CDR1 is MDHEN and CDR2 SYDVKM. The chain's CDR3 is CATLPGGYSGNTIYF. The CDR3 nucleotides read TGTGCCACCCTCCCCGGCGGTTACTCTGGAAACACCATATATTTT.

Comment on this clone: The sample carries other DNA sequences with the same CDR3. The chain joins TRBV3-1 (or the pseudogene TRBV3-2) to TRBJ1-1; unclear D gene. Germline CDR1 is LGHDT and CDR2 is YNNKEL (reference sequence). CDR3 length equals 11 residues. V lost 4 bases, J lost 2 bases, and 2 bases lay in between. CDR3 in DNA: TGTGCCAGCAGCCTAAACACTGAAGCTTTCTTT. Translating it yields CASSLNTEAFF.

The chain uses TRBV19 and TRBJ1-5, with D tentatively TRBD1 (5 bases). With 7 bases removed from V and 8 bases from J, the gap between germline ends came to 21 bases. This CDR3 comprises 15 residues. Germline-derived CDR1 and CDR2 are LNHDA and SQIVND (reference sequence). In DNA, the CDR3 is TGTGCCAGTAAGGTCCCGGACGGTGGGACTAAGCCCCAGCATTTT. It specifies CASKVPDGGTKPQHF.

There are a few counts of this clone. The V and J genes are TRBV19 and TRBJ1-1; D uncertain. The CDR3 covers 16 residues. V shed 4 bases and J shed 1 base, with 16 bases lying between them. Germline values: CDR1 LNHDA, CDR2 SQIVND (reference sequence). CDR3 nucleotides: TGTGCCAGTAGTACTAGACTTCCTAAGCGGAACACTGAAGCTTTCTTT. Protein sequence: CASSTRLPKRNTEAFF.

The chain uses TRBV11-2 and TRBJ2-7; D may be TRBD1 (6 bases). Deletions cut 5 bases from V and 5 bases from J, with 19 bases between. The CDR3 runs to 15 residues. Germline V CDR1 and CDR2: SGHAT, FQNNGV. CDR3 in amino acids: CASSPMGLGADEQYF. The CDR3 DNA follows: TGTGCCAGCAGCCCAATGGGTCTGGGGGCGGACGAGCAGTACTTC.

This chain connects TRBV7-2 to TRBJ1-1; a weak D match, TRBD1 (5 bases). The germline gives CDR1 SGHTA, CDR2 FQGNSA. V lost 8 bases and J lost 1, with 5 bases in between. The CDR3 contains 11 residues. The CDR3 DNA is TGTGCCAGCGGACAGAACACTGAAGCTTTCTTT. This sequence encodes CASGQNTEAFF.

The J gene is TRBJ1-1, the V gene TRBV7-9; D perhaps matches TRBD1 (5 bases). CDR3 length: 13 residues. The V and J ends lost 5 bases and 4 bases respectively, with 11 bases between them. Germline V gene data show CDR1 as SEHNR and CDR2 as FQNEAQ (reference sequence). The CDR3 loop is CASSTGGGTEAFF. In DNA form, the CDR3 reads TGTGCCAGCAGCACCGGGGGAGGCACTGAAGCTTTCTTT. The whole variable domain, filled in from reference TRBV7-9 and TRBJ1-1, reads DTGVSQNPRHKITKRGQNVTFRCDPISEHNRLYWYRQTLGQGPEFLTYFQNEAQLEKSRLLSDRFSAERPKGSFSTLEIQRTEQGDSAMYLCASSTGGGTEAFFGQGTRLTVV.

In nucleotides, the CDR3 is TGTGCCAGCAGCCGCGACTTCGGACAGGGGAGGACCGGGGAGCTGTTTTTT. Its translation is CASSRDFGQGRTGELFF. The V gene is TRBV5-5, the J gene TRBJ2-2; 9 positions match TRBD1. The ends lost 4 bases at V and 5 bases at J; junction bases unmatched: 12. CDR3 length: 17 residues. CDR1 is SGHKS and CDR2 is YYEKEE in the germline V gene (reference sequence). Full variable domain (outside the CDR3, taken from reference TRBV5-5 and TRBJ2-2): DAGVTQSPTHLIKTRGQQVTLRCSPISGHKSVSWYQQVLGQGPQFIFQYYEKEERGRGNFPDRFSARQFPNYSSELNVNALLLGDSALYLCASSRDFGQGRTGELFFGEGSRLTVL.

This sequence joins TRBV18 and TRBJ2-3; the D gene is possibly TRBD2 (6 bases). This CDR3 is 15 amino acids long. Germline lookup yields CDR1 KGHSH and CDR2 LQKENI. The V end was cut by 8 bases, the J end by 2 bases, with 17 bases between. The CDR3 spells CASLTPWGDTDTQYF. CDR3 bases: TGTGCCAGCCTAACCCCGTGGGGGGACACAGATACGCAGTATTTT.

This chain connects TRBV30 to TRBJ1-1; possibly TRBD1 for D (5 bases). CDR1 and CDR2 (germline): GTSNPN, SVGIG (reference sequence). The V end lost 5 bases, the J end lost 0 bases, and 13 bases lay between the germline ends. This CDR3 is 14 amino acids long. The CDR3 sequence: CAWLPGHLNTEAFF. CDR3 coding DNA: TGTGCCTGGTTGCCAGGGCACCTGAACACTGAAGCTTTCTTT.

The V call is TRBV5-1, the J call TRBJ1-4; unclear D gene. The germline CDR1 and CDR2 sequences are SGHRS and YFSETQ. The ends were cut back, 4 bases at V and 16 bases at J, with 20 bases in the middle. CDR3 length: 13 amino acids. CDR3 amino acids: CASSEPPGKVEFF. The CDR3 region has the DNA TGCGCCAGCAGCGAGCCCCCGGGTAAAGTGGAGTTTTTT.

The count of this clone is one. This CDR3 reads CASSQGTPGTYEQYF. CDR3 DNA sequence: TGTGCCAGCAGCCAAGGGACTCCAGGAACCTACGAGCAGTACTTC. The chain is built from TRBV4-2 and TRBJ2-7; TRBD2 might be the D (5 bases). The CDR3 contains 15 residues. The germline gives CDR1 LGHNA, CDR2 YNFKEQ. Deletions cut 1 base from V and 2 bases from J, with 12 bases between.

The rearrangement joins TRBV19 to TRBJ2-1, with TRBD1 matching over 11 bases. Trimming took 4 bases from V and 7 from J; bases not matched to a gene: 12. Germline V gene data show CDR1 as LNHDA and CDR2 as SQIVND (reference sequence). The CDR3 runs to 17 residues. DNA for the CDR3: TGTGCCAGTAGTAGGGTCGGCCGGGACAGGGGGGTTAATGAGCAGTTCTTC. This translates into CASSRVGRDRGVNEQFF. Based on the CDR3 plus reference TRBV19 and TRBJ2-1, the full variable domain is DGGITQSPKYLFRKEGQNVTLSCEQNLNHDAMYWYRQDPGQGLRLIYYSQIVNDFQKGDIAEGYSVSREKKESFPLTVTSAQKNPTAFYLCASSRVGRDRGVNEQFFGPGTRLTVL.

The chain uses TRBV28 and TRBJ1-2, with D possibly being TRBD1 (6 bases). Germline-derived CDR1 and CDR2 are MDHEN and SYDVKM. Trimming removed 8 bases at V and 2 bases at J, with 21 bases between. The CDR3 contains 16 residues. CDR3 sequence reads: CASHSLDGTPNYGYTF. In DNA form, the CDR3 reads TGTGCCAGCCACAGTTTAGACGGGACACCAAACTATGGCTACACCTTC.

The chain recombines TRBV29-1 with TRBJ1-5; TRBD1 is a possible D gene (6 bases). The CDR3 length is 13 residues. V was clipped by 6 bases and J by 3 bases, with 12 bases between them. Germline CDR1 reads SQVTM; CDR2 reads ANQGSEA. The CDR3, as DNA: TGCAGCGTCACAACAGGGTTCAATCAGCCCCAGCATTTT. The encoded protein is CSVTTGFNQPQHF.

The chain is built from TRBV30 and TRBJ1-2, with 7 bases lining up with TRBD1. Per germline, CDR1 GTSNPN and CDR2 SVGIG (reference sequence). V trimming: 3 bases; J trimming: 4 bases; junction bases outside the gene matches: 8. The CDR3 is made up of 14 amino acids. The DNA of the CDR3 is TGTGCCTGGAGCCGGGACAGCCTTATCTATGGCTACACCTTC. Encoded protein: CAWSRDSLIYGYTF.

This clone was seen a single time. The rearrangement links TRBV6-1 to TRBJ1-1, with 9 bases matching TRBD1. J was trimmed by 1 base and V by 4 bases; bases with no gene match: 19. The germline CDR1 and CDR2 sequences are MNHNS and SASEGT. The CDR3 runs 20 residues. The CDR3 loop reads CASSGRLQGATSSPNTEAFF. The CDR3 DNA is TGTGCCAGCAGTGGACGCCTACAGGGGGCTACCTCCTCCCCGAACACTGAAGCTTTCTTT.

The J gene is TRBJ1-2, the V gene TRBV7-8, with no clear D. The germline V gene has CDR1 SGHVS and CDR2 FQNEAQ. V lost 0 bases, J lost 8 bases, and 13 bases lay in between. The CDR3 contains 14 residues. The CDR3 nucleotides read TGTGCCAGCAGCTTAGCGTTCACGGGTTACGGCTACACCTTC. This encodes CASSLAFTGYGYTF.

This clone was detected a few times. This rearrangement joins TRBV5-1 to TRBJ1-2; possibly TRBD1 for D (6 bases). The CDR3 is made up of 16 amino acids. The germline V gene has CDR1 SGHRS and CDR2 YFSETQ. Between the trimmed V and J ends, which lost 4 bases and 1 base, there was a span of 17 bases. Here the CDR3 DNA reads TGCGCCAGCAGCCCGGATACAGGGTACCTTAACTATGGCTACACCTTC. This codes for CASSPDTGYLNYGYTF.

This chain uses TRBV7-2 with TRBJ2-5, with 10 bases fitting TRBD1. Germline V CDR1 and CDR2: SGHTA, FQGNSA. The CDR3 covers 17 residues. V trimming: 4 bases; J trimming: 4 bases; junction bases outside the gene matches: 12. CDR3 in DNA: TGTGCCAGCAGCTCGGGGCGGGACAGGGGAAGAGGAGAGACCCAGTACTTC. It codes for CASSSGRDRGRGETQYF.

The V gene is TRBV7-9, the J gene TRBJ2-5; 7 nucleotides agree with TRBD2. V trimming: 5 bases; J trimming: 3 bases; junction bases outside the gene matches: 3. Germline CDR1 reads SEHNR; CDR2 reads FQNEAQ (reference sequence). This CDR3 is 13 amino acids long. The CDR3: CASSATSEETQYF. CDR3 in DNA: TGTGCCAGCAGCGCAACTAGCGAAGAGACCCAGTACTTC.

This CDR3 is CASSRDWEFYEQYF. CDR3 DNA: TGTGCCAGCAGCCGGGACTGGGAGTTCTACGAGCAGTACTTC. The chain links TRBV7-9 to TRBJ2-7; tentatively, D is TRBD2 (6 bases). The CDR3 length is 14 residues. The germline CDR1 and CDR2 sequences are SEHNR and FQNEAQ (reference sequence). Trimming took 5 bases from V and 3 from J, leaving 14 bases between them.

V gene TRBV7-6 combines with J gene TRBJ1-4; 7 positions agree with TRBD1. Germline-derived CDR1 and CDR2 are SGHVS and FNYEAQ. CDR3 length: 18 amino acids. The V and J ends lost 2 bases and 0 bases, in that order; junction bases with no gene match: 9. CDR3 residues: CASSLIDRADATNEKLFF. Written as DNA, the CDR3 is TGTGCCAGCAGCTTAATCGACAGGGCAGATGCAACTAATGAAAAACTGTTTTTT.

The CDR3, as DNA: TGCGCCAGCAGCTTGGCCGCAGGGCGCTCCTACGAGCAGTACTTC. It is translated as CASSLAAGRSYEQYF. The chain is built from TRBV5-1 and TRBJ2-7; possibly TRBD1 for D (5 bases). CDR1 SGHRS and CDR2 YFSETQ come from the germline V gene. Trimming removed 0 bases at V and 0 bases at J, with 10 bases between. The CDR3 runs 15 residues. Full variable domain (remainder filled in from reference TRBV5-1 and TRBJ2-7): KAGVTQTPRYLIKTRGQQVTLSCSPISGHRSVSWYQQTPGQGLQFLFEYFSETQRNKGNFPGRFSGRQFSNSRSEMNVSTLELGDSALYLCASSLAAGRSYEQYFGPGTRLTVT.

The CDR3 nucleotides are TGTGCCACACTAGCGGGCCTCACAGATACGCAGTATTTT. Its translation: CATLAGLTDTQYF. V and J are TRBV19 and TRBJ2-3, with 9 bases lining up with TRBD2. V lost 10 bases and J lost 2; bases outside the gene matches: 4. Looked up from germline, CDR1 is LNHDA and CDR2 is SQIVND (reference sequence). The CDR3 covers 13 residues.

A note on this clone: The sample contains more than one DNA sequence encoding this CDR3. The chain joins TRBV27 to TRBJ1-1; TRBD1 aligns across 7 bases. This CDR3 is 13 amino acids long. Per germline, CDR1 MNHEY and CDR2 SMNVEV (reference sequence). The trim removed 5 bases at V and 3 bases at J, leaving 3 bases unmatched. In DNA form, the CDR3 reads TGTGCCAGCAGTCCCAGGGGGGACACTGAAGCTTTCTTT. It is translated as CASSPRGDTEAFF.

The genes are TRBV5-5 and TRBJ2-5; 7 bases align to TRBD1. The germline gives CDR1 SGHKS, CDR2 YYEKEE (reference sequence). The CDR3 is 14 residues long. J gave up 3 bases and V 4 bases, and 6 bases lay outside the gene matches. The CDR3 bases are TGTGCCAGCAGCGTCGAAACAGGGGAAGAGACCCAGTACTTC. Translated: CASSVETGEETQYF.

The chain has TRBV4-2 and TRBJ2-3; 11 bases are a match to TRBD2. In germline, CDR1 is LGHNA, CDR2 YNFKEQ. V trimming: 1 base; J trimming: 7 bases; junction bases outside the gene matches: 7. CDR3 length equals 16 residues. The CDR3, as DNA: TGTGCCAGCAGCCAAGGCCTAACTAGCGGGGGAAATACGCAGTATTTT. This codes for CASSQGLTSGGNTQYF.

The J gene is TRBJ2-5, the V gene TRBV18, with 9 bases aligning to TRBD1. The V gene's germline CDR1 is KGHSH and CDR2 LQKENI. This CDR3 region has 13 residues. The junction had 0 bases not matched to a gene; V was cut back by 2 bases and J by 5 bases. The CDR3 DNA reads TGTGCCAGCTCACCAGGGACAGGGGAGACCCAGTACTTC. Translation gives CASSPGTGETQYF.

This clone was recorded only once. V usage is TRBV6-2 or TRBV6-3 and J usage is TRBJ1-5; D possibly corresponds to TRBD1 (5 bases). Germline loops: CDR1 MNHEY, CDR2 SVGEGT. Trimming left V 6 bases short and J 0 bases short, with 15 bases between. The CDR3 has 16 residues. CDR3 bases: TGTGCCAGCAGCCCCCTCGAGACAGCTAGCAATCAGCCCCAGCATTTT. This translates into CASSPLETASNQPQHF.